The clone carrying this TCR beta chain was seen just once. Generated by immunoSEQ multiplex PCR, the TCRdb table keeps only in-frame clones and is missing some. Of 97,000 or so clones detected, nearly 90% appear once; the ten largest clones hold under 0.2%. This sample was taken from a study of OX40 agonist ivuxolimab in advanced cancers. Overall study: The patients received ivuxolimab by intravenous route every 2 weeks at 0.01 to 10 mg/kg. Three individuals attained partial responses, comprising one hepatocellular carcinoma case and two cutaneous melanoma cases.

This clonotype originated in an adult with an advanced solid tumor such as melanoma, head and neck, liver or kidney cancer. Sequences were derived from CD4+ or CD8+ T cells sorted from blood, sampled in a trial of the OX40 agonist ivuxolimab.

The CDR3 region is CASSQGEGTRVSPLHF. The CDR3 bases are TGCGCCAGCAGCCAAGGGGAAGGGACGCGGGTTTCACCCCTCCACTTT. The chain is built from TRBV4-1 and TRBJ1-6; the D gene is possibly TRBD1 (5 bases). Germline V gene sequence: CDR1 MGHRA, CDR2 YSYEKL. With 1 base removed from V and 9 bases from J, the gap between germline ends came to 16 bases. There are 16 residues in the CDR3.